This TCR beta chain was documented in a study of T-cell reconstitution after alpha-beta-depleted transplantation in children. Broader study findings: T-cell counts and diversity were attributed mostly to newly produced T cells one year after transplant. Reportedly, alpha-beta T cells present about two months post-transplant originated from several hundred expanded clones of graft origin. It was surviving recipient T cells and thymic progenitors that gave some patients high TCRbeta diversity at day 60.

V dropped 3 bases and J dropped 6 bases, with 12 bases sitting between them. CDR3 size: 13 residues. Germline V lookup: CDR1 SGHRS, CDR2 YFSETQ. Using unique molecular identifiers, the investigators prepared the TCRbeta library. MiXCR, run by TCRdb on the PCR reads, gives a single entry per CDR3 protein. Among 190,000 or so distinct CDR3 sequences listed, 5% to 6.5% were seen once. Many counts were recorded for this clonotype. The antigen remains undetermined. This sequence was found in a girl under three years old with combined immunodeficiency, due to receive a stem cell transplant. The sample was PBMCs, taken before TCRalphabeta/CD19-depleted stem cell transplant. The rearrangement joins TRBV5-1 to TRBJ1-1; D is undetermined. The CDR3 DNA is TGCGCCAGCAGCTGGTCTGCAGGCGCTGAAGCTTTCTTT. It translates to CASSWSAGAEAFF.